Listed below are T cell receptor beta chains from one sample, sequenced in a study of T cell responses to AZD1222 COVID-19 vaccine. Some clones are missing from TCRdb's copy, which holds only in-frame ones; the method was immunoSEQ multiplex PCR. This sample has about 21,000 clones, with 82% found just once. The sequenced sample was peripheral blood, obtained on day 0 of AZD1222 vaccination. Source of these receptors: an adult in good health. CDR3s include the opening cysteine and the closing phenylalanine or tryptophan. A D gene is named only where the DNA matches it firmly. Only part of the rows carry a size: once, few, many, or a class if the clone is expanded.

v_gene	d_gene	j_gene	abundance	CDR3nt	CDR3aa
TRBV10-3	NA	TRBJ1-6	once	TGTGCCATCAGTGACGGGGCTAGCTCCTATAATTCACCCCTCCACTTT	CAISDGASSYNSPLHF
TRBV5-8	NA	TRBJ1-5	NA	TGTGCCAGCAGCTCATCAGGCTATAGCAATCAGCCCCAGCATTTT	CASSSSGYSNQPQHF
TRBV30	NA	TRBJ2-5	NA	TGTGCCTGGGGGGACCCCTGGGGCGAGACCCAGTACTTC	CAWGDPWGETQYF
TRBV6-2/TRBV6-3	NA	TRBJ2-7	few	TGTGCCAGCAGTCACGGACAAAATCTTGAGCAGTACTTC	CASSHGQNLEQYF
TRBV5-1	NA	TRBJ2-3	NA	TGCGCCAGCAGCTTTGGGTCCTCGGGCCCAGATACGCAGTATTTT	CASSFGSSGPDTQYF
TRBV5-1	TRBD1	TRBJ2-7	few	TGCGCCAGCAGAACCGGGACAGGGTCGGATGAGCAGTACTTC	CASRTGTGSDEQYF
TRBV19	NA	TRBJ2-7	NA	TGTGCCAGCCAACCCACCGGGGGAATCTACGAGCAGTACTTC	CASQPTGGIYEQYF
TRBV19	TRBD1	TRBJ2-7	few	TGTGCCAGTAGTACCCAGGGGGCTACCGCCTACGAGCAGTACTTC	CASSTQGATAYEQYF
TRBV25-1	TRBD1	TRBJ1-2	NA	TGTGCCAGCAGAGGACAGGACAAAGAGGGCTACACCTTC	CASRGQDKEGYTF
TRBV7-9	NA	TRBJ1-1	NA	TGTGCCAGCAGAACCGGCGGCTACGCGAACACTGAAGCTTTCTTT	CASRTGGYANTEAFF
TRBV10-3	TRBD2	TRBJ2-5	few	TGTGCCATCAGTGAGGAGCTAGCGGGAGAGTTGGAGACCCAGTACTTC	CAISEELAGELETQYF
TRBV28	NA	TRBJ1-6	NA	TGTGCCAGCAGTTTAGGGACATCCTATAATTCACCCCTCCACTTT	CASSLGTSYNSPLHF
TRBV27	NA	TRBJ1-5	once	TGTGCCAGCAGTCCTACTCCTAATCAGCCCCAGCATTTT	CASSPTPNQPQHF
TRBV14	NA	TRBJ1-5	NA	TGTGCCAGCAGCCAAGGGATAAATCAGCCCCAGCATTTT	CASSQGINQPQHF
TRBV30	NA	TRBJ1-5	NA	TGTGCCTGGAGCAGGGAAAGCAATCAGCCCCAGCATTTT	CAWSRESNQPQHF
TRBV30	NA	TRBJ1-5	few	TGTGCCTGGAGTAGGGGGGACCTCCAGCCCCAGCATTTT	CAWSRGDLQPQHF
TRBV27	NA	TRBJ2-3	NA	TGTGCCAGCAGTTTATCTAGTTACACAGATACGCAGTATTTT	CASSLSSYTDTQYF
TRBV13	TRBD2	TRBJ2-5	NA	TGTGCCAGCAGCTCCCGGACTAGCGGGGGGATCCAAGAGACCCAGTACTTC	CASSSRTSGGIQETQYF
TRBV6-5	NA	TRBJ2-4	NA	TGTGCCAGCAGGCCTCTAGCTTTACACATTCAGTACTTC	CASRPLALHIQYF
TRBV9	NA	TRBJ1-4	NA	TGTGCCAGCACCCCTCGACCGAATGAAAAACTGTTTTTT	CASTPRPNEKLFF
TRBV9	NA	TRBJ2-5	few	TGTGCCAGCAGCGTAGGGGCGGAAGAGACCCAGTACTTC	CASSVGAEETQYF
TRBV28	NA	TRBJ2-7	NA	TGTGCCAGCACCCCGAGCGGGCACGAGCAGTACTTC	CASTPSGHEQYF
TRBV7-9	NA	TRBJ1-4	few	TGTGCCAGCAGCGGGGGGATAGGGAATGAAAAACTGTTTTTT	CASSGGIGNEKLFF
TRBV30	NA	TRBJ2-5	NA	TGTGCCTGGAGGGCACGGGGGAACCAAGAGACCCAGTACTTC	CAWRARGNQETQYF
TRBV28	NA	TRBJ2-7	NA	TGTGCCAGCAGTTTACTTAGCTACCGGTACTCCTACGAGCAGTACTTC	CASSLLSYRYSYEQYF
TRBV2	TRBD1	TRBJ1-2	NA	TGTGCCAGCAGTCTGACAGGGCGGGCGGATGGCTACACCTTC	CASSLTGRADGYTF
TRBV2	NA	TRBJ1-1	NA	TGTGCCAGCAATGGCCAGGGCACTGAAGCTTTCTTT	CASNGQGTEAFF
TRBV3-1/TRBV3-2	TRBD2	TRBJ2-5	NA	TGTGCCAGCAGTTTCAGCGGGGAAGAGACCCAGTACTTC	CASSFSGEETQYF
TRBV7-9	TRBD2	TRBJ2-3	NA	TGTGCCAGCAGCTTACGGACTAGCGTTGGAGATACGCAGTATTTT	CASSLRTSVGDTQYF
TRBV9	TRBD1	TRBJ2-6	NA	TGTGCCAGCAGCGTCCGGGACAGGCCTTCTTACTCTGGGGCCAACGTCCTGACTTTC	CASSVRDRPSYSGANVLTF
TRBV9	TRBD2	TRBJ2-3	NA	TGTGCCAGCAGCCTATCCGGGACTAGCGTTACAGATACGCAGTATTTT	CASSLSGTSVTDTQYF
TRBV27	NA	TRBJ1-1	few	TGTGCCAGCAGGGAGGGACCTTGGGACACTGAAGCTTTCTTT	CASREGPWDTEAFF
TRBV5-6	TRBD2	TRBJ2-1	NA	TGTGCCAGCAGCTTAAATAGACTAGCGGGAGGAAATGAGCAGTTCTTC	CASSLNRLAGGNEQFF
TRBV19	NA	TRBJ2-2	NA	TGTGCCAGTAGTTCGCAGGGGAGCCCCGGGGAGCTGTTTTTT	CASSSQGSPGELFF
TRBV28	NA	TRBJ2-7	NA	TGTGCCAGTAGGGGTAGCGGAGCCTACGAGCAGTACTTC	CASRGSGAYEQYF
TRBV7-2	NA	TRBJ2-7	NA	TGTGCCAGCAGCCTCCGACTAGTGGCCTCGGGCGAGCAGTACTTC	CASSLRLVASGEQYF
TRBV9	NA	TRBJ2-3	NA	TGTGCCAGCAGCGTAAAGTCTCTCACAGATACGCAGTATTTT	CASSVKSLTDTQYF
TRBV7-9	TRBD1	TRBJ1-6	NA	TGTGCCAGCAGCGAAGGACAGGGCAACTCACCCCTCCACTTT	CASSEGQGNSPLHF
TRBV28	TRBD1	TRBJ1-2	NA	TGTGCCAGCAGTTCCCCCCCGGGACAGGTCTATGGCTACACCTTC	CASSSPPGQVYGYTF
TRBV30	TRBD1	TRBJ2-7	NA	TGTGCCTGGAGTAAGGGGGCCGGGGTCGAGCAGTACTTC	CAWSKGAGVEQYF